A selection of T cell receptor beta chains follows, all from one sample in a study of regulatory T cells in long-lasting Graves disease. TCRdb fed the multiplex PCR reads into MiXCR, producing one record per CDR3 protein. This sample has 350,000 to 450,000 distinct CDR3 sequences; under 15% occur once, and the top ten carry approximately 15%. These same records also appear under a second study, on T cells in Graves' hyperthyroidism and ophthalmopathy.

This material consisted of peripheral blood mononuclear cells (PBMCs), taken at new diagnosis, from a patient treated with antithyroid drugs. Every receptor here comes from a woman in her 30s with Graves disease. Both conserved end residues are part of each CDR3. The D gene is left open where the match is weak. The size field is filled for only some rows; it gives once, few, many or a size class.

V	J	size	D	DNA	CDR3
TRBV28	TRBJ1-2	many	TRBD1	TGTGCCAGCAGTTTCTCAACAGGGGGGAATCGGGCATACGGCTACACCTTC	CASSFSTGGNRAYGYTF
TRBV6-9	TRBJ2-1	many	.	TGTGCCAGCAGTTACTCCGGAGAGCCAAGCTCCTACAATGAGCAGTTCTTC	CASSYSGEPSSYNEQFF
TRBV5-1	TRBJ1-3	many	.	TGCGCCAGCAGCGCTGCGGGGGGCACCTCTGGAAACACCATATATTTT	CASSAAGGTSGNTIYF
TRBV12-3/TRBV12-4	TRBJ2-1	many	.	TGTGCCAGCAGTGTCAGGACGAGCTCCTACAATGAGCAGTTCTTC	CASSVRTSSYNEQFF
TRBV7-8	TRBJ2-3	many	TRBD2	TGTGCCAGCAGCACTAGCGCCCCCGAGGATACGCAGTATTTT	CASSTSAPEDTQYF
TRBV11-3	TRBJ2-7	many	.	TGTGCCAGCAGCCCAGAGTCGGGACGTCCCTACGAGCAGTACTTC	CASSPESGRPYEQYF
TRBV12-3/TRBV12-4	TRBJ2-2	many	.	TGTGCCAGCAGTTTACGGGCCAGGGCACCAAACGGGGAGCTGTTTTTT	CASSLRARAPNGELFF
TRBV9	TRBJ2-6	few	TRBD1	TGTGCCAGCAGCGACAGAAAGGGACAGGCTGGGGCCAACGTCCTGACTTTC	CASSDRKGQAGANVLTF
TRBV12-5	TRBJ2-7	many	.	TGTGCTAGTGGTTTGGCTCTAGTAAACGAGCAGTACTTC	CASGLALVNEQYF
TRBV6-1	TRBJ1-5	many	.	TGTGCCAGCAATCATGGGTATAGCAATCAGCCCCAGCATTTT	CASNHGYSNQPQHF
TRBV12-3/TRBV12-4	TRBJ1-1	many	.	TGTGCCAGCAGTCCGCAGGTGCGCACTGAAGCTTTCTTT	CASSPQVRTEAFF
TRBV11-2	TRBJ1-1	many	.	TGTGCCAGCAGCTTAAGGGTACAGGGAACTGAAGCTTTCTTT	CASSLRVQGTEAFF
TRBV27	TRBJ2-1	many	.	TGTGCCAGCAGTTTACCCACTAGCAATGAGCAGTTCTTC	CASSLPTSNEQFF
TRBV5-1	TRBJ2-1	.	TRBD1	TGCGCCAGCAGCTTGGCTGTGGGACAGGGTCATGAGCAGTTCTTC	CASSLAVGQGHEQFF
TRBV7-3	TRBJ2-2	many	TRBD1	TGTGCCAGCAGCTTGACAGGGGGCGACACCGGGGAGCTGTTTTTT	CASSLTGGDTGELFF
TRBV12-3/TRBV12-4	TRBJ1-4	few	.	TGTGCCAGCAGTTTCACAGCATCCATTGAAAAACTGTTTTTT	CASSFTASIEKLFF
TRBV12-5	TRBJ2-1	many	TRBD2	TGTGCTAGTGGGAACCCCTCTAGCGGGAGGGATTCCTACAATGAGCAGTTCTTC	CASGNPSSGRDSYNEQFF
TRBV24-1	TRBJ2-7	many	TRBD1	TGTGCCACCGCCTCTGACAGGGCCTACGAGCAGTACTTC	CATASDRAYEQYF
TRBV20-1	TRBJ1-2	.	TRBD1	TGCAACCCGGGACAGACCTATGGCTACACCTTC	CNPGQTYGYTF
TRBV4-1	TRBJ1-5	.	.	TGCGCCAGCAGCCAACTGGTAGGTAGCAATCAGCCCCAGCATTTT	CASSQLVGSNQPQHF
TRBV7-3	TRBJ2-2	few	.	TGTGCCAGCAGCTTCTCCGGCGGGACGGCCGGGGAGCTGTTTTTT	CASSFSGGTAGELFF
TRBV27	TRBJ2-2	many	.	TGTGCCAGCAGTGCTATGGGACTCTCGAACACCGGGGAGCTGTTTTTT	CASSAMGLSNTGELFF
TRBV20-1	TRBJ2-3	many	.	TGCAGTGCCAGGGGGGACGGGATCCCAGATACGCAGTATTTT	CSARGDGIPDTQYF
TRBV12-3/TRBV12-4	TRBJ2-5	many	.	TGTGCCAGCAGTTTTCTCGAAGCGGAGACCCAGTACTTC	CASSFLEAETQYF
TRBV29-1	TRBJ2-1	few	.	TGCAGCGTTGAGATTCTCGGGACTGCGGCTTACAATGAGCAGTTCTTC	CSVEILGTAAYNEQFF
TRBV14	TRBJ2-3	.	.	TGTGCCAGCAGCCAAGGCGGCTCCCTCATGAATACGCAGTATTTT	CASSQGGSLMNTQYF
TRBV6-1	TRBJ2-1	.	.	TGTGCCAGCAATGAAGTGGGCCAACATGAGCAGTTCTTC	CASNEVGQHEQFF
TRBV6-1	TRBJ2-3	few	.	TGTGCCAGCAGTGAGGCGGGAATAATAGATACGCAGTATTTT	CASSEAGIIDTQYF
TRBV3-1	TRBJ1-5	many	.	TGTGCCAGCAGCCAGGGGGCGGATCAGCCCCAGCATTTT	CASSQGADQPQHF
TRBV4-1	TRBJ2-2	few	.	TGCGCCAGCAGCCGATTGGAGACGTTCACCGGGGAGCTGTTTTTT	CASSRLETFTGELFF
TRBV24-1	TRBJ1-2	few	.	TGTGCCACCAGTGAAGCAGGGGTTAACTATGGCTACACCTTC	CATSEAGVNYGYTF